This TCR beta chain was captured by sequencing in a study of T cells of healthy individuals. Each CDR3 protein gets one entry after TCRdb re-called the 5' RACE reads with MiXCR. The sample holds approximately 52,000 distinct CDR3 sequences; roughly 15% are singletons and the top ten take about 16%. Germline V gene data show CDR1 as MNHEY and CDR2 as SMNVEV (reference sequence). The CDR3 sequence is 13 residues long. J gave up 4 bases and V 6 bases, and 4 bases lay outside the gene matches. This clonotype was detected a few times. The clonotype comes from a human donor in good health. This rearrangement joins TRBV27 to TRBJ1-1; 8 positions agree with TRBD1. CDR3 nucleotides: TGTGCCAGCAGAATCACAGGGGGCACTGAAGCTTTCTTT. Protein: CASRITGGTEAFF.